The rows below give T cell receptor beta chains drawn from one sample of a study of Ad26.COV2.S vaccination and SARS-CoV-2 variants. The method was immunoSEQ multiplex PCR; TCRdb's version includes in-frame clones alone and lacks a portion of them. The table shows under 550,000 clones, with 80% to 95% occurring only once. Specimen: peripheral blood, collected in a trial of Ad26.COV2.S vaccine versus placebo. The receptors come from a person aged 18 to 65 who received the Ad26.COV2.S COVID-19 vaccine or a placebo. CDR3s include the opening cysteine and the closing phenylalanine or tryptophan. Each record gives: V gene, J gene, clone size, D gene, CDR3 protein, CDR3 DNA. The D gene is left open where the match is weak. The listing skips clone size in some rows; elsewhere it reads once, few, many or a size class.

>TRBV2|TRBJ2-2|NA|NA
CASRSEVHTGELFF
TGTGCCAGCAGATCTGAGGTCCACACCGGGGAGCTGTTTTTT
>TRBV4-1|TRBJ2-1|NA|NA
CASSQTGVNEQFF
TGCGCCAGCAGCCAAACAGGAGTCAATGAGCAGTTCTTC
>TRBV9|TRBJ2-5|NA|NA
CASSVGSVGETQYF
TGTGCCAGCAGCGTAGGGAGTGTGGGAGAGACCCAGTACTTC
>TRBV6-2/TRBV6-3|TRBJ2-5|NA|TRBD2
CASSWSGSQETQYF
TGTGCCAGCAGTTGGAGCGGGAGCCAAGAGACCCAGTACTTC
>TRBV19|TRBJ1-1|NA|NA
CASSIVPRNTEAFF
TGTGCCAGTAGTATAGTGCCGAGGAACACTGAAGCTTTCTTT
>TRBV5-1|TRBJ1-1|once|NA
CASSLAMIGNTEAFF
TGCGCCAGCAGCTTGGCCATGATAGGGAACACTGAAGCTTTCTTT
>TRBV28|TRBJ1-1|NA|TRBD1
CASSFPSSDRGQRDTEAFF
TGTGCCAGCAGTTTTCCGTCTTCGGACAGGGGGCAGAGGGACACTGAAGCTTTCTTT
>TRBV6-6|TRBJ1-1|NA|NA
CASSSEPSGDTEAFF
TGTGCCAGCAGTTCTGAGCCTTCGGGGGACACTGAAGCTTTCTTT
>TRBV18|TRBJ2-2|NA|NA
CASSPPGATGELFF
TGTGCCAGCTCACCACCGGGGGCCACCGGGGAGCTGTTTTTT
>TRBV4-2|TRBJ1-2|NA|TRBD1
CASSQDRAGGNTF
TGTGCCAGCAGCCAAGATCGGGCAGGGGGGAACACCTTC
>TRBV6-5|TRBJ2-7|NA|NA
CASSYSGQAGEQYF
TGTGCCAGCAGTTACTCGGGGCAGGCGGGGGAGCAGTACTTC
>TRBV18|TRBJ2-7|NA|NA
CASSPPYNSYEQYF
TGTGCCAGCTCACCACCATACAACTCCTACGAGCAGTACTTC
>TRBV28|TRBJ2-1|NA|NA
CASTDVNNEQFF
TGTGCCAGCACTGACGTCAACAATGAGCAGTTCTTC
>TRBV6-5|TRBJ1-1|NA|NA
CASTSTPGTSEAFF
TGTGCCAGCACCTCGACTCCGGGAACCTCTGAAGCTTTCTTT
>TRBV30|TRBJ1-5|few|NA
CAWSVDGTTNQPQHF
TGTGCCTGGAGTGTAGACGGAACAACCAATCAGCCCCAGCATTTT
>TRBV5-1|TRBJ2-1|NA|TRBD1
CASSLEARGPLWFF
TGCGCCAGCAGCTTGGAGGCCAGGGGGCCTCTGTGGTTCTTC
>TRBV6-2/TRBV6-3|TRBJ2-7|once|TRBD1
CASSYSNRGRTYEQYF
TGTGCCAGCAGTTACTCGAACAGGGGGAGAACCTACGAGCAGTACTTC
>TRBV9|TRBJ2-1|NA|NA
CASSAKWTYALSSYNEQFF
TGTGCCAGCAGCGCCAAGTGGACTTACGCGCTGAGCTCCTACAATGAGCAGTTCTTC
>TRBV5-6|TRBJ1-3|NA|NA
CASSVLAGSGNTIYF
TGTGCCAGCAGCGTCCTCGCAGGGTCTGGAAACACCATATATTTT
>TRBV29-1|TRBJ2-3|NA|NA
CSVGGGQADTQYF
TGCAGCGTTGGAGGGGGGCAGGCAGATACGCAGTATTTT
>TRBV6-1|TRBJ2-1|NA|NA
CASSEIQGDEQFF
TGTGCCAGCAGTGAGATCCAGGGTGATGAGCAGTTCTTC
>TRBV10-3|TRBJ2-1|NA|NA
CAISELVTGLYEQFF
TGTGCCATCAGTGAGTTAGTAACCGGCCTGTATGAGCAGTTCTTC
>TRBV7-8|TRBJ1-1|NA|NA
CASSLVQSTEAFF
TGTGCCAGCAGCTTAGTACAGAGCACTGAAGCTTTCTTT
>TRBV5-1|TRBJ1-4|NA|NA
CASSLEGATGQKLFF
TGCGCCAGCAGCTTGGAGGGCGCGACCGGGCAAAAACTGTTTTTT
>TRBV25-1|TRBJ1-1|NA|NA
CASSVTGTNTEAFF
TGTGCCAGCAGTGTTACAGGGACAAACACTGAAGCTTTCTTT
>TRBV28|TRBJ1-2|NA|NA
CASREQGLGYGYTF
TGTGCCAGCAGAGAACAGGGTCTAGGGTATGGCTACACCTTC
>TRBV27|TRBJ2-1|NA|TRBD1
CASSTRARQGFNEQFF
TGTGCCAGCAGCACTCGAGCCCGACAGGGGTTTAATGAGCAGTTCTTC
>TRBV27|TRBJ2-3|once|NA
CASSLWGTSTDTQYF
TGTGCCAGCAGTTTATGGGGGACTAGCACAGATACGCAGTATTTT
>TRBV5-6|TRBJ2-3|NA|TRBD2
CASSLVLRETDTQYF
TGTGCCAGCAGCTTGGTATTGCGGGAGACTGATACGCAGTATTTT
>TRBV7-2|TRBJ2-7|NA|TRBD1
CASSFGQGYEQYF
TGTGCCAGCAGCTTCGGACAGGGGTACGAGCAGTACTTC
>TRBV2|TRBJ2-7|NA|NA
CASNKAGEYEQYF
TGTGCCAGCAATAAGGCAGGGGAATACGAGCAGTACTTC
>TRBV7-2|TRBJ2-3|NA|TRBD2
CASRFSGGDTQYF
TGTGCCAGCAGGTTCTCCGGGGGGGATACGCAGTATTTT
>TRBV12-2|TRBJ1-2|NA|NA
CASRPGGGCRQMYGYTF
TGTGCAAGTCGCCCTGGAGGAGGGTGCAGGCAAATGTATGGCTACACCTTC
>TRBV5-1|TRBJ1-5|once|TRBD1
CASSLTGDGNQPQHF
TGCGCCAGCAGCCTTACAGGGGACGGCAATCAGCCCCAGCATTTT
>TRBV6-2/TRBV6-3|TRBJ2-1|NA|NA
CASSYLQGSYNEQFF
TGTGCCAGCAGTTACTTACAGGGAAGTTACAATGAGCAGTTCTTC
>TRBV4-3|TRBJ2-6|NA|NA
CASSQHGPGSGANVLTF
TGCGCCAGCAGCCAGCACGGCCCAGGCTCTGGGGCCAACGTCCTGACTTTC
>TRBV29-1|TRBJ2-7|once|TRBD2
CSVALAGAEQYF
TGCAGCGTTGCACTAGCGGGAGCCGAGCAGTACTTC
>TRBV27|TRBJ2-7|once|TRBD2
CASSSFVSGTYEQYF
TGTGCCAGCAGCTCCTTTGTTAGCGGGACCTACGAGCAGTACTTC
>TRBV6-6|TRBJ1-3|NA|NA
CASSHPVKNSGNTIYF
TGTGCCAGCAGTCACCCGGTTAAAAACTCTGGAAACACCATATATTTT
>TRBV6-5|TRBJ1-3|NA|NA
CASTEGPTNTIYF
TGTGCCAGCACCGAAGGACCAACTAACACCATATATTTT
>TRBV10-1|TRBJ2-1|NA|NA
CASISWRGGNEQFF
TGCGCCAGCATTTCCTGGCGGGGAGGTAATGAGCAGTTCTTC
>TRBV25-1|TRBJ1-1|once|NA
CASRRGWGTEAFF
TGTGCCAGCAGGAGGGGATGGGGCACTGAAGCTTTCTTT
>TRBV7-2|TRBJ2-2|NA|TRBD1
CASIPMVAGGPGELFF
TGTGCCAGCATCCCCATGGTGGCAGGGGGCCCCGGGGAGCTGTTTTTT
>TRBV7-2|TRBJ1-2|NA|NA
CASSQTPPMRYTF
TGTGCCAGCAGCCAAACGCCCCCTATGCGGTACACCTTC
>TRBV7-2|TRBJ2-5|NA|NA
CASSLSRETQYF
TGTGCCAGCAGCTTAAGCCGAGAGACCCAGTACTTC
>TRBV5-8|TRBJ2-5|once|NA
CASSLGDSGIGQETQYF
TGTGCCAGCAGCTTGGGGGACAGCGGGATCGGCCAAGAGACCCAGTACTTC
>TRBV9|TRBJ2-2|NA|NA
CASSISGNTGELFF
TGTGCCAGCAGCATAAGCGGGAACACCGGGGAGCTGTTTTTT
>TRBV28|TRBJ1-2|NA|TRBD1
CASSSSEAGVPKIRDSLGYGYTF
TGTGCCAGCAGTTCATCTGAGGCCGGGGTACCTAAGATAAGGGACAGCCTGGGGTATGGCTACACCTTC
>TRBV27|TRBJ1-4|NA|TRBD1
CASSRRDSNEKLFF
TGTGCCAGCAGTCGCAGGGACAGTAATGAAAAACTGTTTTTT
>TRBV7-8|TRBJ1-4|NA|TRBD1
CASSLVRRGRTNEKLFF
TGTGCCAGCAGCTTAGTTCGCAGGGGGCGGACTAATGAAAAACTGTTTTTT
>TRBV5-1|TRBJ2-5|NA|TRBD2
CASSLDLLAGGSGETQYF
TGCGCCAGCAGCTTGGACTTGCTAGCGGGAGGGAGCGGAGAGACCCAGTACTTC
>TRBV28|TRBJ2-7|few|NA
CASSQRTVGPYEQYF
TGTGCCAGCAGCCAGAGAACCGTTGGGCCCTACGAGCAGTACTTC
>TRBV27|TRBJ1-1|NA|NA
CASSITGHPTEAFF
TGTGCCAGCAGCATCACGGGACACCCCACTGAAGCTTTCTTT
>TRBV11-3|TRBJ2-1|NA|TRBD1
CASSSGQGNGHNEQFF
TGTGCCAGCAGCTCGGGACAGGGGAATGGGCATAATGAGCAGTTCTTC
>TRBV18|TRBJ2-7|NA|NA
CASSPRRDPQSLYEQYF
TGTGCCAGCTCACCACGTAGGGACCCCCAGTCCCTCTACGAGCAGTACTTC
>TRBV4-2|TRBJ2-7|NA|NA
CASSRDSYYEQYF
TGTGCCAGCAGCCGGGACTCTTACTACGAGCAGTACTTC
>TRBV11-2|TRBJ1-4|NA|NA
CASSFGRVGTNEKLFF
TGTGCCAGCAGCTTTGGGAGGGTCGGGACTAATGAAAAACTGTTTTTT
>TRBV18|TRBJ2-3|once|TRBD2
CASSSWTSGVSDTQYF
TGTGCCAGCTCATCCTGGACTAGCGGGGTTTCAGATACGCAGTATTTT
>TRBV6-5|TRBJ1-5|NA|TRBD1
CASLNRGLDNQPQHF
TGTGCCAGCCTAAACAGGGGGCTGGACAATCAGCCCCAGCATTTT